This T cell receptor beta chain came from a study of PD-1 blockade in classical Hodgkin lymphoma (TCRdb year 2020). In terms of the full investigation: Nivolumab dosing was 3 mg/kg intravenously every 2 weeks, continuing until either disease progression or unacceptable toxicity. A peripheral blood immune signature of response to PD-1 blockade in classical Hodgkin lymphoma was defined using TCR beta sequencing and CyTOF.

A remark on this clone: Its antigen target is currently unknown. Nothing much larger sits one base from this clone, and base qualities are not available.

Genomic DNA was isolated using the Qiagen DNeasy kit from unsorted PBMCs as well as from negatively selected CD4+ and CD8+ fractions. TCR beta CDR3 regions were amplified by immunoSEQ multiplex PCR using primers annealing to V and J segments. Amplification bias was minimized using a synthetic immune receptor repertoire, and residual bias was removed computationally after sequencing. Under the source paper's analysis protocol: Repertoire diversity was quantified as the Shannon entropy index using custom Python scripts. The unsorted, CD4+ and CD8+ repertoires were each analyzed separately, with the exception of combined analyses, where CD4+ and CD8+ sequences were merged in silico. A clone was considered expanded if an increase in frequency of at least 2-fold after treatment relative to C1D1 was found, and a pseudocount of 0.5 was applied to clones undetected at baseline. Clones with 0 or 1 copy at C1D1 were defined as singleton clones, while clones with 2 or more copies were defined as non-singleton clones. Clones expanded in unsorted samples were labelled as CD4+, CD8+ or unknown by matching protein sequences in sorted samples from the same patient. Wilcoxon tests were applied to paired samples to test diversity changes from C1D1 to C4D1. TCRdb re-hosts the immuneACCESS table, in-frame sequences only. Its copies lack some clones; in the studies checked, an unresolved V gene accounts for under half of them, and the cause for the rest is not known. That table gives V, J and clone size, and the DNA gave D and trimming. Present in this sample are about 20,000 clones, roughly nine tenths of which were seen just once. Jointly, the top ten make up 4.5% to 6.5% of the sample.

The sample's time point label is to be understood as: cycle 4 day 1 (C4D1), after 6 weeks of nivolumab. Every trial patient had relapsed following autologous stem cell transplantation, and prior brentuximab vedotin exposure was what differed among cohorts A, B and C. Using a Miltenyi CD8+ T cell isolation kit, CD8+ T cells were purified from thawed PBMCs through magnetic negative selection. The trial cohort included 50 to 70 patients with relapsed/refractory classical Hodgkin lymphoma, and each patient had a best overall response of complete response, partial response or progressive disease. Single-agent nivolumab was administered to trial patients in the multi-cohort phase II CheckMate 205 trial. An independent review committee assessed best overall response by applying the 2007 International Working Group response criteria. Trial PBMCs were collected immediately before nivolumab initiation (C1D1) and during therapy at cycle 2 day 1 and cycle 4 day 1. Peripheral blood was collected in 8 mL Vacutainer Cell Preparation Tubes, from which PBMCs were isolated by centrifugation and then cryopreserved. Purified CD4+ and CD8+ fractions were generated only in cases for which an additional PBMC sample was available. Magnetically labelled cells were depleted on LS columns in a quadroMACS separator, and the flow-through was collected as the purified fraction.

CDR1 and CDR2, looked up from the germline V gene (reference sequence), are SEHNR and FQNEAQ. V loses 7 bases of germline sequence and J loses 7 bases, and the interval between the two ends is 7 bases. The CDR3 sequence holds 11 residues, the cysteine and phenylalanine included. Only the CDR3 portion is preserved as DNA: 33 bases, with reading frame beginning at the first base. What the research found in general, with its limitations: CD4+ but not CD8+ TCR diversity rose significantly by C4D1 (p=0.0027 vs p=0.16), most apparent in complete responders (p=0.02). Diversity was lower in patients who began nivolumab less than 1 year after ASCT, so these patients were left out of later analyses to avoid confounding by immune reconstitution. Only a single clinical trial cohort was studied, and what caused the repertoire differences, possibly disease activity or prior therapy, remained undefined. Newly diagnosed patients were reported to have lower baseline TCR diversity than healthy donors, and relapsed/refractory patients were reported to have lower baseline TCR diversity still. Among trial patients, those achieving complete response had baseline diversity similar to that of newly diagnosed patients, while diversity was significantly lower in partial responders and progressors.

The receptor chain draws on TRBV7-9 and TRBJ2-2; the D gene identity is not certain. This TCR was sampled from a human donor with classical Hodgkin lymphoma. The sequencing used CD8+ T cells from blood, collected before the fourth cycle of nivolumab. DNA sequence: TGTGCCAGCACCCCCGTCGGGGAGCTGTTTTTT. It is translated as CASTPVGELFF.